The 15 T cell receptor beta chains in this list originate from one sample, sequenced in a study of blood T cells in healthy people across ages. Together with a sample-barcoded 5' primer, a J-beta primer mix was included in a second PCR lasting about 7 to 11 cycles. Each CDR3 protein gets one entry after TCRdb re-called the 5' RACE reads with MiXCR. The data hold about 800,000 distinct CDR3 sequences, with 58% observed a single time. The sequencing sample was made of blood. These receptors came from a man under 40 in good health.

The chain uses TRBV28 and TRBJ1-2; 7 positions match TRBD1. Trimming removed 1 base from V and 5 bases from J; junction bases left unmatched: 16. Looked up from germline, CDR1 is MDHEN and CDR2 is SYDVKM. This CDR3 region has 18 residues. DNA for the CDR3: TGTGCCAGCAGTTTATTTCCCCCCGGCGAGGGGGCTGAATATGGCTACACCTTC. Its translation is CASSLFPPGEGAEYGYTF.

The chain uses TRBV5-1 and TRBJ2-7; possible D gene TRBD2, 6 bases. The CDR3 is 13 residues long. Germline loops: CDR1 SGHRS, CDR2 YFSETQ. V was trimmed by 3 bases and J by 6 bases, leaving 13 bases between them. CDR3 region: CASSSQVSGEQYF. CDR3 DNA: TGCGCCAGCAGCTCCCAAGTTAGCGGCGAGCAGTACTTC. The full variable domain, its missing parts supplied by reference TRBV5-1 and TRBJ2-7, is KAGVTQTPRYLIKTRGQQVTLSCSPISGHRSVSWYQQTPGQGLQFLFEYFSETQRNKGNFPGRFSGRQFSNSRSEMNVSTLELGDSALYLCASSSQVSGEQYFGPGTRLTVT.

This chain links TRBV6-2 or TRBV6-3 with TRBJ2-1; 7 nucleotides agree with TRBD2. Looked up from germline, CDR1 is MNHEY and CDR2 is SVGEGT. This CDR3 spans 14 amino acids. Trimming removed 10 bases from V and 4 bases from J; junction bases left unmatched: 10. The CDR3 coding sequence is TGTGCCACCGGGTCGGCGGGAGCGTACAATGAGCAGTTCTTC. The encoded protein is CATGSAGAYNEQFF.

The chain links TRBV24-1 to TRBJ2-1, with 8 nucleotides matching TRBD2. The CDR3 length is 15 residues. J gave up 8 bases and V 2 bases, and 7 bases lay outside the gene matches. Per the germline V gene, CDR1 is KGHDR and CDR2 is SFDVKD. The CDR3 DNA reads as TGTGCCACCAGTGATTCCGGGACTAGTGTTGATGAGCAGTTCTTC. This translates into CATSDSGTSVDEQFF.

The chain uses TRBV28 and TRBJ2-7; 8 positions agree with TRBD1. The CDR3 is 15 residues long. With 5 bases clipped from V and 3 bases from J, the junction kept 9 bases outside the gene matches. Germline CDR1 is MDHEN and CDR2 is SYDVKM. This CDR3 reads CASSAQGVIFYEQYF. CDR3 nucleotide sequence: TGTGCCAGCAGTGCACAGGGGGTGATTTTCTACGAGCAGTACTTC. Together with reference TRBV28 and TRBJ2-7, the CDR3 gives the full variable domain: DVKVTQSSRYLVKRTGEKVFLECVQDMDHENMFWYRQDPGLGLRLIYFSYDVKMKEKGDIPEGYSVSREKKERFSLILESASTNQTSMYLCASSAQGVIFYEQYFGPGTRLTVT.

The V and J genes are TRBV20-1 and TRBJ2-5, with 8 bases identical to TRBD2. Trimming cost V 6 bases and J 1 base; bases outside gene matches: 7. Germline CDR1 reads DFQATT; CDR2 reads SNEGSKA (reference sequence). The CDR3 covers 14 residues. The CDR3 reads CSAPREGPQETQYF. CDR3 DNA: TGCAGTGCACCCCGGGAGGGACCCCAAGAGACCCAGTACTTC.

The chain combines TRBV20-1 with TRBJ2-1; D may be TRBD2 (6 bases). The CDR3 consists of 13 residues. Germline CDR1 DFQATT, CDR2 SNEGSKA (reference sequence). Trimming left V 6 bases short and J 8 bases short, with 17 bases between. As DNA, the CDR3 is TGCAGTGCCCGACTAGAGTCCTTCGATGAGCAGTTCTTC. Its protein product is CSARLESFDEQFF.

This chain connects TRBV5-5 to TRBJ2-7, with 10 bases aligning to TRBD2. V lost 4 bases, J lost 5 bases, and 6 bases stayed unmatched. Germline CDR1 reads SGHKS; CDR2 reads YYEKEE (reference sequence). The CDR3 consists of 14 residues. The CDR3 DNA reads as TGTGCCAGCAGCCAAGCGGGAGGGCCCGACGAGCAGTACTTC. Amino acid sequence: CASSQAGGPDEQYF.

This clonotype was picked up a small number of times. The V and J genes are TRBV7-2 and TRBJ2-7; D may match TRBD1 or TRBD2 (5 bases each). The germline V gene has CDR1 SGHTA and CDR2 FQGNSA. V dropped 1 base and J dropped 7 bases, with 14 bases sitting between them. The CDR3 runs to 14 residues. DNA of the CDR3: TGTGCCAGCAGCTTAGGGCAGGGAGTTCGGGAGCAGTACTTC. This codes for CASSLGQGVREQYF.

Here the CDR3 DNA reads TGTGCCAGCAGCTTAGAGATGGATTCGACTGAAGCTTTCTTT. Translating gives CASSLEMDSTEAFF. The V gene is TRBV7-6, the J gene TRBJ1-1; D gene unclear. Germline V gene data show CDR1 as SGHVS and CDR2 as FNYEAQ. This CDR3 region has 14 residues. V gave up 1 base and J gave up 5 bases, with 11 bases separating them.

The chain combines TRBV20-1 with TRBJ2-5; 7 positions agree with TRBD1. The CDR3 sequence is 18 residues long. V was clipped by 0 bases and J by 5 bases; unmatched bases: 18. The germline V gene encodes CDR1 DFQATT and CDR2 SNEGSKA (reference sequence). CDR3 sequence (DNA): TGCAGTGCTAGAGACCTAGGGGGCGCGGGTTTCCCCTGGGAGACCCAGTACTTC. Translation gives CSARDLGGAGFPWETQYF.

This chain joins TRBV25-1 and TRBJ1-2, with D maybe TRBD1 (5 bases). CDR1 is MGHDK, CDR2 SYGVNS, per germline. The V and J ends lost 3 bases and 6 bases respectively, with 14 bases between them. The CDR3 length is 14 residues. CDR3 sequence reads: CASSDVGGRDGYTF. The CDR3 bases are TGTGCCAGCAGTGACGTCGGGGGAAGGGATGGCTACACCTTC.

A few counts support this clonotype. The J gene is TRBJ2-5, the V gene TRBV28, with 11 positions matching TRBD1. TRBJ2-7 matches the DNA end more closely, so the J call is doubtful. This CDR3 region has 14 residues. From germline, CDR1 is MDHEN and CDR2 SYDVKM. The DNA for the CDR3 is TGTGCCAGCACTGGGACAGGGGGTCCCTACGAGCAGTACTTC. It specifies CASTGTGGPYEQYF.

The chain employs TRBV7-2 and TRBJ1-1, with TRBD1 identical over 7 bases. The CDR3 is 13 amino acids. The J segment lost 6 bases and the V segment lost 7 bases, leaving 8 bases of the junction unmatched. Germline CDR1 is SGHTA and CDR2 is FQGNSA. The chain's CDR3 is CASTLDRVAEAFF. In DNA, the CDR3 is TGTGCCAGCACCCTTGACAGGGTGGCTGAAGCTTTCTTT.

This sequence joins TRBV7-2 and TRBJ2-1, with 9 nucleotides matching TRBD2. The junction had 17 bases not matched to a gene; V was cut back by 5 bases and J by 9 bases. In germline, CDR1 is SGHTA, CDR2 FQGNSA. The CDR3 is 17 residues long. The CDR3, as DNA: TGTGCCAGCAGCCTCCATGCCGGGACTAGCCTTCTCAGTGAGCAGTTCTTC. Amino acids: CASSLHAGTSLLSEQFF.